The next 9 T cell receptor beta chains were all read from a single sample in a study of T cells after yellow fever vaccination. Via MiXCR, TCRdb re-called the 5' RACE reads, giving one row per CDR3 protein. The sample holds 500,000 to 650,000 distinct CDR3 sequences, 17% seen once. The specimen comprised PBMCs, sampled about 5 days after the first yellow fever vaccination. The receptor source for this set is a man aged 18 to 30 who received the YFV17D yellow fever vaccine.

This chain joins TRBV7-9 and TRBJ2-2, with D unclear. The CDR3 has 14 residues. CDR1 is SEHNR and CDR2 is FQNEAQ in the germline V gene (reference sequence). V was cut by 5 bases and J by 3 bases, with 10 bases left in between. CDR3 nucleotides: TGTGCCAGCAGCATCCCAAGGGACACCGGGGAGCTGTTTTTT. Translated, it gives CASSIPRDTGELFF.

The V gene is TRBV12-3 or TRBV12-4, the J gene TRBJ2-1; D is ambiguous. The V end was cut by 6 bases, the J end by 6 bases, with 21 bases between. The CDR3 spans 16 residues. CDR3 bases: TGTGCCAGCAGCCTCTGCGAGGCCCCCCCCCGCAATGAGCAGTTCTTC. Protein: CASSLCEAPPRNEQFF.

This clonotype showed up just a few times. The chain uses TRBV7-2 and TRBJ2-1, with 14 bases matching TRBD2. This CDR3 has 18 residues. The J segment lost 7 bases and the V segment lost 5 bases, leaving 13 bases of the junction unmatched. The germline V gene encodes CDR1 SGHTA and CDR2 FQGNSA. The DNA for the CDR3 is TGTGCCAGCAGCGCCGGGACTAGCGGGGGAAGCTGGGGGAATGAGCAGTTCTTC. Residues: CASSAGTSGGSWGNEQFF.

The chain joins TRBV20-1 to TRBJ2-7, with D hard to call. Per the germline V gene, CDR1 is DFQATT and CDR2 is SNEGSKA (reference sequence). There are 11 residues in the CDR3. Trimming removed 6 bases at V and 4 bases at J, with 10 bases between. In nucleotides, the CDR3 is TGCAGTGCGGGTACTACTTACGAGCAGTACTTC. Residues: CSAGTTYEQYF.

The chain links TRBV7-3 to TRBJ2-1, with TRBD1 matching 8 bases. Germline values: CDR1 SGHTA, CDR2 FQGTGA. The CDR3 is 15 residues long. V shed 5 bases, J shed 8 bases, and the junction held 11 bases outside the gene matches. CDR3 residues: CASSVQGGLTDEQFF. CDR3 DNA: TGTGCCAGCAGCGTACAGGGGGGCCTTACCGATGAGCAGTTCTTC. The full variable domain, with the rest looked up from reference TRBV7-3 and TRBJ2-1, is GAGVSQTPSNKVTEKGKYVELRCDPISGHTALYWYRQSLGQGPEFLIYFQGTGAADDSGLPNDRFFAVRPEGSVSTLKIQRTERGDSAVYLCASSVQGGLTDEQFFGPGTRLTVL.

This clonotype was found a few times. The rearrangement uses TRBV5-1 and TRBJ2-3; no clear D. The CDR3 is 15 residues long. Trimming took 1 base from V and 0 from J, leaving 9 bases between them. Per the germline V gene, CDR1 is SGHRS and CDR2 is YFSETQ. The CDR3 DNA reads TGCGCCAGCAGCTTGAGGCGGAGTAGCACAGATACGCAGTATTTT. Translation: CASSLRRSSTDTQYF. Complete variable domain (other parts from reference TRBV5-1 and TRBJ2-3): KAGVTQTPRYLIKTRGQQVTLSCSPISGHRSVSWYQQTPGQGLQFLFEYFSETQRNKGNFPGRFSGRQFSNSRSEMNVSTLELGDSALYLCASSLRRSSTDTQYFGPGTRLTVL.

This clonotype was detected a few times. The V call is TRBV27, the J call TRBJ2-3; 11 bases match TRBD2. Per germline, CDR1 MNHEY and CDR2 SMNVEV (reference sequence). Trimming removed 5 bases from V and 6 bases from J; junction bases left unmatched: 10. CDR3 length: 16 residues. The CDR3: CASSVVAGGRSDTQYF. The CDR3 nucleotides are TGTGCCAGCAGTGTCGTAGCGGGGGGGCGATCGGATACGCAGTATTTT.

There are a few counts of this clonotype. The genes are TRBV4-3 and TRBJ1-2, with D hard to call. Germline assignment: CDR1 LGHNA and CDR2 YSLEER. Trimming took 0 bases from V and 4 from J, leaving 12 bases between them. The CDR3 contains 15 residues. The CDR3 spells CASSQEAGFAYGYTF. The DNA of the CDR3 is TGCGCCAGCAGCCAAGAAGCGGGGTTTGCCTATGGCTACACCTTC.

This clonotype was counted between two and nine times. The chain is built from TRBV7-9 and TRBJ1-1, with 8 bases lining up with TRBD1. Germline CDR1 is SEHNR and CDR2 is FQNEAQ (reference sequence). CDR3 length: 13 amino acids. Trimming at V came to 3 bases and at J to 7 bases, leaving 4 bases not matched to a gene. The CDR3 region has the DNA TGTGCCAGCAGCTTCGGACAGGGCGATGAAGCTTTCTTT. Translation gives CASSFGQGDEAFF.